The 22 T cell receptor beta chains below come from one sample, sequenced in a study of T cell responses to AZD1222 COVID-19 vaccine. TCRdb keeps only in-frame clones here, not all; method: immunoSEQ multiplex PCR. In the table there are about 180,000 clones, around 88% of which are singletons. Material: peripheral blood, obtained 28 days after the second AZD1222 dose. The receptors come from an adult who received the AZD1222 COVID-19 vaccine.

The chain is built from TRBV19 and TRBJ2-1; 7 nucleotides line up with TRBD1. The CDR3 spans 15 residues. Germline V gene sequence: CDR1 LNHDA, CDR2 SQIVND (reference sequence). V lost 3 bases, J lost 2 bases, and 4 bases stayed unmatched. CDR3 sequence (DNA): TGTGCCAGTAGTATTATGACAGGGACCTACAATGAGCAGTTCTTC. Its protein is CASSIMTGTYNEQFF.

V gene TRBV15 combines with J gene TRBJ1-4; 9 bases agree with TRBD1. Looked up from germline, CDR1 is LNHNV and CDR2 is YYDKDF (reference sequence). The CDR3 runs to 17 residues. Unmatched junction bases numbered 10, after V lost 3 bases and J lost 5 bases. The CDR3 reads CATSRDPSTGGNEKLFF. CDR3 sequence (DNA): TGTGCCACCAGCAGGGATCCCTCGACAGGGGGGAATGAAAAACTGTTTTTT. Full variable domain (outside the CDR3, taken from reference TRBV15 and TRBJ1-4): DAMVIQNPRYQVTQFGKPVTLSCSQTLNHNVMYWYQQKSSQAPKLLFHYYDKDFNNEADTPDNFQSRRPNTSFCFLDIRSPGLGDTAMYLCATSRDPSTGGNEKLFFGSGTQLSVL.

This chain connects TRBV5-5 to TRBJ1-4; TRBD1 matches at 10 bases. Germline CDR1 is SGHKS and CDR2 is YYEKEE (reference sequence). The CDR3 contains 15 residues. Germline trimming cut 2 bases from V and 4 bases from J; bases unmatched to any gene: 2. DNA for the CDR3: TGTGCCAGCAGCTTACGGACAGGGGGTAATGAAAAACTGTTTTTT. It yields the protein CASSLRTGGNEKLFF. The full variable domain, rest sourced from reference TRBV5-5 and TRBJ1-4, is DAGVTQSPTHLIKTRGQQVTLRCSPISGHKSVSWYQQVLGQGPQFIFQYYEKEERGRGNFPDRFSARQFPNYSSELNVNALLLGDSALYLCASSLRTGGNEKLFFGSGTQLSVL.

In nucleotides, the CDR3 is TGTGCCAGCAGCCCCGTTTCAGGGGGAAGAACCTACAATGAGCAGTTCTTC. Translating gives CASSPVSGGRTYNEQFF. This chain uses TRBV7-2 with TRBJ2-1; TRBD1 matches 7 bases. Germline lookup yields CDR1 SGHTA and CDR2 FQGNSA. CDR3 length: 17 amino acids. V shed 5 bases, J shed 2 bases, and the junction held 12 bases outside the gene matches.

The rearrangement links TRBV10-3 to TRBJ1-5, with a weak D call TRBD1 (6 bases). The CDR3 spans 13 residues. Trimming took off 4 bases at V and 5 bases at J, with 9 bases between the two ends. CDR1 is ENHRY and CDR2 is SYGVKD in the germline V gene. The CDR3 DNA sequence: TGTGCCATCAGTGCATCAGGGGATCAGCCCCAGCATTTT. Translating gives CAISASGDQPQHF.

The chain uses TRBV28 and TRBJ1-1, with 9 bases that match TRBD1. Unmatched junction bases numbered 12, after V lost 7 bases and J lost 6 bases. The germline V gene encodes CDR1 MDHEN and CDR2 SYDVKM. There are 15 residues in the CDR3. DNA for the CDR3: TGTGCCAGCACTCCACCCACAGGGGGCCCAGCTGAAGCTTTCTTT. This sequence encodes CASTPPTGGPAEAFF.

The gene calls are TRBV29-1 and TRBJ1-1; tentative D call: TRBD1 (5 bases). Germline CDR1 reads SQVTM; CDR2 reads ANQGSEA. V shed 7 bases and J shed 3 bases, with 15 bases lying between them. The CDR3 is 13 amino acids. CDR3 sequence reads: CSALVGTDTEAFF. The CDR3 DNA reads TGCAGCGCTCTGGTCGGGACGGACACTGAAGCTTTCTTT.

This clone was recorded a few times. A read error may produce the germline difference seen at one junction end. The chain combines TRBV7-2 with TRBJ2-7; TRBD2 matches 12 bases. CDR1 and CDR2 from the germline V gene are SGHTA and FQGNSA. The CDR3 loop spans 15 amino acids. CDR3 coding DNA: TGTGCCAGCAGCCTAGCGGGGGGGACCGCCTACGAGCAGTACTTC. Residues: CASSLAGGTAYEQYF.

The chain couples TRBV7-9 to TRBJ1-5, with 8 bases that match TRBD1. CDR1 SEHNR and CDR2 FQNEAQ come from the germline V gene (reference sequence). J was trimmed by 3 bases and V by 8 bases; bases with no gene match: 6. The CDR3 is 14 amino acids. The CDR3 DNA reads as TGTGCCAGCGGAGGGACAGGTCTCAATCAGCCCCAGCATTTT. The encoded protein is CASGGTGLNQPQHF. The whole variable domain, filled in from reference TRBV7-9 and TRBJ1-5, reads DTGVSQNPRHKITKRGQNVTFRCDPISEHNRLYWYRQTLGQGPEFLTYFQNEAQLEKSRLLSDRFSAERPKGSFSTLEIQRTEQGDSAMYLCASGGTGLNQPQHFGDGTRLSIL.

This clone has only one observation. The chain has TRBV3-1 (or the pseudogene TRBV3-2) and TRBJ1-1, with no clear D. The CDR3 runs 15 residues. Germline CDR1 LGHDT, CDR2 YNNKEL (reference sequence). Between the trimmed V and J ends, which lost 1 base and 1 base, there was a span of 10 bases. CDR3 in amino acids: CASSQGGQPNTEAFF. Written as DNA, the CDR3 is TGTGCCAGCAGCCAAGGTGGGCAGCCGAACACTGAAGCTTTCTTT.

The chain uses TRBV18 and TRBJ2-2, with 10 bases lining up with TRBD2. The CDR3 has 18 residues. Per the germline V gene, CDR1 is KGHSH and CDR2 is LQKENI. With 0 bases clipped from V and 1 base from J, the junction kept 5 bases outside the gene matches. CDR3 sequence: CASSPPPSGGQNTGELFF. The CDR3 region has the DNA TGTGCCAGCTCACCACCGCCTAGCGGGGGCCAGAACACCGGGGAGCTGTTTTTT.

The V gene is TRBV5-1, the J gene TRBJ1-3, with 7 bases matching TRBD1. V was clipped by 4 bases and J by 0 bases; unmatched bases: 7. CDR1 SGHRS and CDR2 YFSETQ come from the germline V gene. The length of the CDR3 is 16 residues. The CDR3 here is CASSGGGADSGNTIYF. CDR3 nucleotide sequence: TGCGCCAGCAGCGGAGGGGGCGCGGACTCTGGAAACACCATATATTTT.

The J gene is TRBJ2-1, the V gene TRBV19; 9 positions agree with TRBD2. CDR3 length equals 15 residues. CDR1 and CDR2 from the germline V gene are LNHDA and SQIVND (reference sequence). Losses at the gene ends were 3 bases for V and 3 bases for J; bases not matched to a gene: 3. The DNA of the CDR3 is TGTGCCAGTAGTATGCCTAGCGGGGTCTACAATGAGCAGTTCTTC. Protein sequence: CASSMPSGVYNEQFF.

The chain couples TRBV6-1 to TRBJ1-5, with no clear D. This CDR3 has 15 amino acids. The V end lost 1 base, the J end lost 5 bases, and 12 bases lay between the germline ends. Looked up from germline, CDR1 is MNHNS and CDR2 is SASEGT. The DNA of the CDR3 is TGTGCCAGCAGTGAAGGGCACTCGAGGGATCAGCCCCAGCATTTT. It codes for CASSEGHSRDQPQHF.

The V gene is TRBV30, the J gene TRBJ2-2, with TRBD1 as a possible D gene (5 bases). The ends were cut back, 2 bases at V and 4 bases at J, with 17 bases in the middle. The CDR3 sequence is 16 residues long. Germline lookup yields CDR1 GTSNPN and CDR2 SVGIG (reference sequence). Here the CDR3 reads CAWSPIGHLSTGELFF. Here the CDR3 DNA reads TGTGCCTGGAGTCCTATCGGACACTTGAGCACCGGGGAGCTGTTTTTT.

The chain recombines TRBV28 with TRBJ2-5, with 8 bases that match TRBD1. Per germline, CDR1 MDHEN and CDR2 SYDVKM. The CDR3 consists of 16 residues. V was pared by 5 bases and J by 1 base, with 9 bases of the junction left unmatched. CDR3: CASSPHQGAGQETQYF. The CDR3 region has the DNA TGTGCCAGCAGTCCGCATCAGGGGGCGGGCCAAGAGACCCAGTACTTC.

There are a few counts of this clone. The gene calls are TRBV2 and TRBJ1-2, with D possibly being TRBD1 (6 bases). Looked up from germline, CDR1 is SNHLY and CDR2 is FYNNEI. The CDR3 sequence is 13 residues long. The ends were cut back, 6 bases at V and 4 bases at J, with 12 bases in the middle. This chain's CDR3 is CASSQRGAYGYTF. As DNA, the CDR3 is TGTGCCAGCAGCCAGAGGGGGGCCTATGGCTACACCTTC.

This clone occurred once. J is TRBJ2-1 and V is TRBV7-8; no clear D. V was cut by 5 bases and J by 2 bases, with 13 bases left in between. Germline CDR1 is SGHVS and CDR2 is FQNEAQ. This CDR3 region has 15 residues. CDR3 nucleotide sequence: TGTGCCAGCAGCCCCTTCGTAGGTACCTACAATGAGCAGTTCTTC. Residues: CASSPFVGTYNEQFF. The full variable domain, rest sourced from reference TRBV7-8 and TRBJ2-1, is GAGVSQSPRYKVAKRGQDVALRCDPISGHVSLFWYQQALGQGPEFLTYFQNEAQLDKSGLPSDRFFAERPEGSVSTLKIQRTQQEDSAVYLCASSPFVGTYNEQFFGPGTRLTVL.

The chain recombines TRBV7-9 with TRBJ1-3, with 7 bases identical to TRBD1. V lost 3 bases to trimming and J lost 2 bases; unmatched junction nucleotides: 4. The CDR3 contains 15 residues. Germline-derived CDR1 and CDR2 are SEHNR and FQNEAQ (reference sequence). CDR3 loop: CASSFSTGPGNTIYF. The CDR3 DNA reads as TGTGCCAGCAGCTTTTCGACAGGGCCTGGAAACACCATATATTTT.

The chain's CDR3 is CASSLELAGTYEQYF. The CDR3 DNA reads TGTGCCAGCAGCTTAGAACTAGCGGGGACCTACGAGCAGTACTTC. The rearrangement joins TRBV7-2 to TRBJ2-7; 10 nucleotides match TRBD2. Per the germline V gene, CDR1 is SGHTA and CDR2 is FQGNSA. This CDR3 is 15 amino acids long. V lost 1 base to trimming and J lost 2 bases; unmatched junction nucleotides: 2.

The genes are TRBV15 and TRBJ2-7; D may correspond to TRBD1 or TRBD2 (6 bases each). The germline V and J ends were trimmed by 5 bases and 2 bases, with 16 bases remaining between them. Per the germline V gene, CDR1 is LNHNV and CDR2 is YYDKDF (reference sequence). The CDR3 totals 15 residues. CDR3 sequence (DNA): TGTGCCACCAGCGGGGGGCGGACGAGTGCCTACGAGCAGTACTTC. This gives the protein CATSGGRTSAYEQYF. The whole variable domain, filled in from reference TRBV15 and TRBJ2-7, reads DAMVIQNPRYQVTQFGKPVTLSCSQTLNHNVMYWYQQKSSQAPKLLFHYYDKDFNNEADTPDNFQSRRPNTSFCFLDIRSPGLGDTAMYLCATSGGRTSAYEQYFGPGTRLTVT.

This clone has only a few counts. This sequence joins TRBV5-1 and TRBJ2-3, with D hard to call. V dropped 4 bases and J dropped 6 bases, with 15 bases sitting between them. Germline values: CDR1 SGHRS, CDR2 YFSETQ. The CDR3 totals 14 residues. The CDR3 sequence is CASSPLDGADTQYF. The CDR3 DNA is TGCGCCAGCAGCCCATTGGACGGTGCGGATACGCAGTATTTT.